This entry lists 8 T cell receptor beta chains sequenced from one sample in a study of blood T cell repertoires in COVID-19. The method was immunoSEQ multiplex PCR; TCRdb's version includes in-frame clones alone and lacks a portion of them. The data hold over 200,000 clones, with more than 80% observed a single time. The sequenced sample was peripheral blood. The receptors derive from a woman aged 80 or over with COVID-19, enrolled during active disease.

The gene calls are TRBV7-8 and TRBJ1-1; D is uncertain. The V end lost 7 bases, the J end lost 5 bases, and 20 bases lay between the germline ends. Germline V lookup: CDR1 SGHVS, CDR2 FQNEAQ. The CDR3 runs to 15 residues. The CDR3 DNA sequence: TGTGCCAGCACCCTACCTACCGGTTTCGGGACTGAAGCTTTCTTT. Amino acids: CASTLPTGFGTEAFF.

The chain joins TRBV19 to TRBJ2-7, with 11 positions matching TRBD1. The ends lost 6 bases at V and 2 bases at J; junction bases unmatched: 6. The CDR3 sequence is 15 residues long. The V gene's germline CDR1 is LNHDA and CDR2 SQIVND (reference sequence). CDR3 loop: CASSLGDRGTYEQYF. CDR3 coding DNA: TGTGCCAGTAGCCTGGGGGACAGGGGGACCTACGAGCAGTACTTC.

The rearrangement links TRBV2 to TRBJ1-5; 8 nucleotides agree with TRBD1. Per the germline V gene, CDR1 is SNHLY and CDR2 is FYNNEI. The CDR3 loop spans 15 amino acids. The ends lost 1 base at V and 7 bases at J; junction bases unmatched: 6. CDR3 sequence reads: CASSEGTGLIQPQHF. CDR3 DNA sequence: TGTGCCAGCAGTGAAGGGACAGGGCTCATACAGCCCCAGCATTTT.

This rearrangement joins TRBV25-1 to TRBJ1-1, with D hard to call. The CDR3 loop spans 12 amino acids. Per germline, CDR1 MGHDK and CDR2 SYGVNS. V was shortened by 6 bases and J by 11 bases, with 16 bases between the two germline ends. The CDR3 sequence is CASRVREGAAFF. CDR3 nucleotides: TGTGCCAGCAGGGTGCGAGAAGGAGCCGCTTTCTTT.

This clone was seen a single time. The chain couples TRBV11-3 to TRBJ2-7; 8 bases fit TRBD2. With V trimmed by 7 bases and J by 7 bases, 6 bases remained unmatched. The CDR3 extends over 12 amino acids. CDR1 and CDR2 from the germline V gene are SGHNT and YENEEA. The CDR3 sequence: CASNSRGGEQYF. The CDR3, as DNA: TGTGCCAGCAACTCCCGCGGGGGGGAGCAGTACTTC.

The chain links TRBV29-1 to TRBJ2-5; weak D call: TRBD1 (5 bases). The CDR3 has 12 amino acids. Germline CDR1 is SQVTM and CDR2 is ANQGSEA. V lost 5 bases and J lost 5, with 12 bases in between. CDR3 bases: TGCAGCGTTTCCCTGGGGCGCGAGACCCAGTACTTC. Its protein product is CSVSLGRETQYF.

The chain combines TRBV15 with TRBJ2-2; a possible D gene is TRBD1 (6 bases). Trimming removed 5 bases at V and 5 bases at J, with 15 bases between. Germline V CDR1 and CDR2: LNHNV, YYDKDF (reference sequence). The CDR3 extends over 15 amino acids. CDR3 sequence reads: CATSPHRAGTGELFF. CDR3 coding DNA: TGTGCCACCAGCCCTCACAGGGCTGGGACCGGGGAGCTGTTTTTT.

V usage is TRBV2 and J usage is TRBJ1-5; D possibly corresponds to TRBD1 (5 bases). There are 14 residues in the CDR3. The germline V gene encodes CDR1 SNHLY and CDR2 FYNNEI. Deletions cut 4 bases from V and 5 bases from J, with 12 bases between. The CDR3 region has the DNA TGTGCCAGCAGTGGGGTCGGCAGGGATCAGCCCCAGCATTTT. Amino acid sequence: CASSGVGRDQPQHF.